The rows below give T cell receptor beta chains drawn from one sample of a study of OX40 agonist ivuxolimab in advanced cancers. The method was immunoSEQ multiplex PCR; TCRdb's version includes in-frame clones alone and lacks a portion of them. The sample contains tens of thousands of clones, approximately 80% of which appear only once. Source: CD4+ or CD8+ T cells sorted from blood, taken in a trial of the OX40 agonist ivuxolimab. The origin of the receptors is an adult with an advanced solid tumor such as melanoma, head and neck, liver or kidney cancer. Both conserved end residues are part of each CDR3. The D gene is left open where the match is weak. The size field is filled for only some rows; it gives once, few, many or a size class.

V: TRBV6-5
J: TRBJ2-3
size: .
D: TRBD1
DNA: TGTGCCAGCAGCCGGGGCCAGGGGGCAGATACGCAGTATTTT
CDR3: CASSRGQGADTQYF

V: TRBV6-1
J: TRBJ1-2
size: .
D: TRBD1
DNA: TGTGCCAGCAGTGTGCGGACAGGGGGAAACTATGGCTACACCTTC
CDR3: CASSVRTGGNYGYTF

V: TRBV5-1
J: TRBJ1-5
size: .
D: .
DNA: TGCGCCAGCAGCGATGGGTTCTCCAATCAGCCCCAGCATTTT
CDR3: CASSDGFSNQPQHF

V: TRBV10-3
J: TRBJ2-2
size: few
D: TRBD2
DNA: TGTGCCGTCCCGACACCATCCGGGAGGACCGGGGAGCTGTTTTTT
CDR3: CAVPTPSGRTGELFF

V: TRBV5-4
J: TRBJ2-2
size: .
D: .
DNA: TGTGCCAGCAGCTTCCAGGCCGGCGGTCCGGGGGAGCTGTTTTTT
CDR3: CASSFQAGGPGELFF

V: TRBV11-2
J: TRBJ2-3
size: .
D: .
DNA: TGTGCCAGCAGCACAGGTCTGGGAAGCACAGATACGCAGTATTTT
CDR3: CASSTGLGSTDTQYF

V: TRBV5-1
J: TRBJ1-1
size: .
D: .
DNA: TGCGCCAGCAGCTTGGGTTTAAGGCAGAACACTGAAGCTTTCTTT
CDR3: CASSLGLRQNTEAFF

V: TRBV13
J: TRBJ2-3
size: .
D: .
DNA: TGTGCCAGCAGCCGGCTTTCGACAGATACGCAGTATTTT
CDR3: CASSRLSTDTQYF

V: TRBV7-2
J: TRBJ1-5
size: .
D: .
DNA: TGTGCCAGCAGCTTAAGGGTGAGCGCAGGGTCGCAGCCCCAGCATTTT
CDR3: CASSLRVSAGSQPQHF

V: TRBV7-2
J: TRBJ1-5
size: .
D: .
DNA: TGTGCCACCGAGGAGCGGGCATCGGGCAATCAGCCCCAGCATTTT
CDR3: CATEERASGNQPQHF

V: TRBV7-2
J: TRBJ1-5
size: .
D: .
DNA: TGTGCCAGCAGTTTGTCGGTTGGCAATCAGCCCCAGCATTTT
CDR3: CASSLSVGNQPQHF

V: TRBV5-6
J: TRBJ1-1
size: .
D: .
DNA: TGTGCCAGCAGGCCTGCCTATTCGGACACTGAAGCTTTCTTT
CDR3: CASRPAYSDTEAFF

V: TRBV19
J: TRBJ1-2
size: .
D: TRBD1
DNA: TGTGCCAGTAGTATGGGAAAAGACAGGGGGAACTATGGCTACACCTTC
CDR3: CASSMGKDRGNYGYTF

V: TRBV9
J: TRBJ2-2
size: .
D: .
DNA: TGTGCCAGCAAGGAGGATCCGAACACCGGGGAGCTGTTTTTT
CDR3: CASKEDPNTGELFF

V: TRBV5-6
J: TRBJ1-3
size: few
D: .
DNA: TGTGCCAGCAGCTTGAGGGGACTCCTCTTCTCTGGAAACACCATATATTTT
CDR3: CASSLRGLLFSGNTIYF

V: TRBV9
J: TRBJ2-3
size: .
D: .
DNA: TGTGCCAGCAGCGTAGAAACTCCTGGTGGGACGACGCAGTATTTT
CDR3: CASSVETPGGTTQYF

V: TRBV6-6
J: TRBJ2-7
size: .
D: .
DNA: TGTGCCAGCAGCCGCGACGGACTCCAGCGCGAGCAGTACTTC
CDR3: CASSRDGLQREQYF

V: TRBV6-1
J: TRBJ1-2
size: .
D: TRBD1
DNA: TGTGCCAGCAGTGAAATCGCAGGGGGCTATGGCTACACCTTC
CDR3: CASSEIAGGYGYTF

V: TRBV5-1
J: TRBJ2-3
size: few
D: TRBD2
DNA: TGCGCCAGCAGCTTGGGGGGCGGGGGGAGCACAGATACGCAGTATTTT
CDR3: CASSLGGGGSTDTQYF

V: TRBV6-5
J: TRBJ2-7
size: .
D: .
DNA: TGTGCCAGCAGTTACTCTGGGGGAAGCTCCTACGAGCAGTACTTC
CDR3: CASSYSGGSSYEQYF

V: TRBV4-3
J: TRBJ1-5
size: .
D: .
DNA: TGCGCCAGCAGCCAAGACCTAAGCAATCAGCCCCAGCATTTT
CDR3: CASSQDLSNQPQHF

V: TRBV7-2
J: TRBJ2-3
size: .
D: .
DNA: TGTGCCAGCAGCTTAGTAGGGAGTGGTAGCCATACGCAGTATTTT
CDR3: CASSLVGSGSHTQYF

V: TRBV5-1
J: TRBJ1-1
size: .
D: .
DNA: TGCGCCAGCAGCTTCGGCCAAACTGGGGCTGAAGCTTTCTTT
CDR3: CASSFGQTGAEAFF

V: TRBV19
J: TRBJ1-1
size: .
D: .
DNA: TGTGCCAGTAGTATAGAGGGCCCGAACACTGAAGCTTTCTTT
CDR3: CASSIEGPNTEAFF

V: TRBV18
J: TRBJ1-2
size: once
D: .
DNA: TGTGCCAGCTCACCGGAACGGGGTAGAGGCTACACCTTC
CDR3: CASSPERGRGYTF

V: TRBV7-2
J: TRBJ1-3
size: once
D: .
DNA: TGTGCCAGCAGTGCTAGACAGACGAGCTCTGGAAACACCATATATTTT
CDR3: CASSARQTSSGNTIYF

V: TRBV29-1
J: TRBJ2-6
size: .
D: .
DNA: TGCAGCGTTCCGAGCTCTGGGGCCAACGTCCTGACTTTC
CDR3: CSVPSSGANVLTF

V: TRBV5-1
J: TRBJ2-1
size: once
D: .
DNA: TGCGCCAGCAAGTTAGGGAGCTCCTACAATGAGCAGTTCTTC
CDR3: CASKLGSSYNEQFF

V: TRBV19
J: TRBJ2-1
size: .
D: .
DNA: TGTGCCAGTAGTATACGGTCTGAGCAGTTCTTC
CDR3: CASSIRSEQFF

V: TRBV28
J: TRBJ1-2
size: .
D: TRBD1
DNA: TGTGCCAGCACCCCGGGACAGGGGACGTCTGGCTACACCTTC
CDR3: CASTPGQGTSGYTF

V: TRBV20-1
J: TRBJ1-2
size: once
D: .
DNA: TGCAGTGCTAGCTACTATGGCTACACCTTC
CDR3: CSASYYGYTF

V: TRBV9
J: TRBJ2-6
size: .
D: .
DNA: TGTGCCAGCAGCGCCCGTCTCTCCACTGGGGCCAACGTCCTGACTTTC
CDR3: CASSARLSTGANVLTF

V: TRBV9
J: TRBJ2-7
size: .
D: .
DNA: TGTGCCAGCAGCGTAGCTTCGGGGTCAGGGGATGGCTCCTACGAGCAGTACTTC
CDR3: CASSVASGSGDGSYEQYF

V: TRBV19
J: TRBJ2-1
size: .
D: .
DNA: TGTGCCAGTAGTATAGGGCCAGACCCGCCCTACAATGAGCAGTTCTTC
CDR3: CASSIGPDPPYNEQFF

V: TRBV27
J: TRBJ2-1
size: .
D: TRBD2
DNA: TGTGCCAGCAGTTCGCGGAGGCCGGGACTAGCGGGGGGTTCCTACAATGAGCAGTTCTTC
CDR3: CASSSRRPGLAGGSYNEQFF

V: TRBV29-1
J: TRBJ2-2
size: once
D: TRBD1
DNA: TGCAGCGTTGGGGGGCGGACAGGGACGAACACCGGGGAGCTGTTTTTT
CDR3: CSVGGRTGTNTGELFF

V: TRBV19
J: TRBJ2-7
size: once
D: .
DNA: TGTGCCAGTAGTATAGCTCCACAGGGAAATTACGAGCAGTACTTC
CDR3: CASSIAPQGNYEQYF

V: TRBV4-2
J: TRBJ1-1
size: .
D: .
DNA: TGTGCCAGCAGCCAAGTTTCCGGGAAGGGCACTGAAGCTTTCTTT
CDR3: CASSQVSGKGTEAFF

V: TRBV2
J: TRBJ1-5
size: few
D: .
DNA: TGTGCCAGCAAAGGGCAGCCCACTAGCAATCAGCCCCAGCATTTT
CDR3: CASKGQPTSNQPQHF

V: TRBV4-1
J: TRBJ2-7
size: .
D: TRBD1
DNA: TGCGCCAGCAGCCGGGACCGACAGGGATCTATCTACGAGCAGTACTTC
CDR3: CASSRDRQGSIYEQYF

V: TRBV13
J: TRBJ2-3
size: .
D: .
DNA: TGTGCCAGCACAACCCTACTAACGGGTACGCAGTATTTT
CDR3: CASTTLLTGTQYF

V: TRBV12-5
J: TRBJ1-1
size: few
D: TRBD1
DNA: TGTGCTAGTGCCCCATCAGGAGGGGGCTCAGCTTTCTTT
CDR3: CASAPSGGGSAFF

V: TRBV7-2
J: TRBJ2-5
size: .
D: .
DNA: TGTGCCAGCAGCGGCGGGCACCAAGAGACCCAGTACTTC
CDR3: CASSGGHQETQYF

V: TRBV14
J: TRBJ2-7
size: .
D: .
DNA: TGTGCCAGCAGCCAAGGGTTTGGGCAGACCTACGAGCAGTACTTC
CDR3: CASSQGFGQTYEQYF

V: TRBV7-6
J: TRBJ2-2
size: .
D: TRBD2
DNA: TGTGCCAGCAGCTCGGGACTAGCGCCCGGGGAGCTGTTTTTT
CDR3: CASSSGLAPGELFF

V: TRBV7-2
J: TRBJ1-4
size: .
D: .
DNA: TGTGCCAGCAGCTTTCGCGCAACTAATGAAAAACTGTTTTTT
CDR3: CASSFRATNEKLFF

V: TRBV6-1
J: TRBJ1-6
size: .
D: .
DNA: TGTGCCAGCAGTGCCAAGGGGGGGGGACAAAGTTCACCCCTCCACTTT
CDR3: CASSAKGGGQSSPLHF

V: TRBV7-8
J: TRBJ2-5
size: .
D: TRBD2
DNA: TGTGCCAGCAGCTACTTGGGAGGGAAACAAGAGACCCAGTACTTC
CDR3: CASSYLGGKQETQYF

V: TRBV28
J: TRBJ2-4
size: few
D: .
DNA: TGTGCCAGCACCGCGAGGAACATTCAGTACTTC
CDR3: CASTARNIQYF

V: TRBV9
J: TRBJ2-4
size: .
D: .
DNA: TGTGCCAGCAGCGTAGATTCAGACATTCAGTACTTC
CDR3: CASSVDSDIQYF

V: TRBV19
J: TRBJ2-5
size: .
D: TRBD2
DNA: TGTGCCAGTAGTCCGGGAGGCAGCTTGTGGCCAGAGACCCAGTACTTC
CDR3: CASSPGGSLWPETQYF

V: TRBV5-5
J: TRBJ2-7
size: .
D: TRBD1
DNA: TGTGCCAGCAGCTTGGTGGCCGTGTTTCAGGGGGCAGGCGAGCAGTACTTC
CDR3: CASSLVAVFQGAGEQYF

V: TRBV5-1
J: TRBJ1-2
size: .
D: .
DNA: TGCGCCAGCAGCTCGGATGGGACGGCTCCATATGGCTACACCTTC
CDR3: CASSSDGTAPYGYTF